The clone carrying this T cell receptor beta chain was detected only a few times. The protocol was immunoSEQ multiplex PCR, while the TCRdb copy is restricted to in-frame clones and leaves out a portion. The table has 80,000 or so clones, approximately 80% seen once. This record comes from a study of blood T cell repertoires in COVID-19. The ends were cut back, 5 bases at V and 3 bases at J, with 8 bases in the middle. Germline lookup yields CDR1 MNHEY and CDR2 SMNVEV (reference sequence). CDR3 length: 12 amino acids. The genes are TRBV27 and TRBJ2-7; the D gene is possibly TRBD1 (6 bases). Sequences were obtained from peripheral blood. The receptor's source is an older woman with acute or convalescent COVID-19. The CDR3 DNA is TGTGCCAGCAGTATAGGGGGCTACGAGCAGTACTTC. Translating it yields CASSIGGYEQYF.